This record looks at one T cell receptor (beta chain) sequence and its context. Source study methods: How many nucleated cells were present was estimated from reference gene primer amplification. The table came from immunoSEQ multiplex PCR; TCRdb's copy has only in-frame clones and leaves some out. V and J calls and clone size follow that table, whereas D and trimming were derived from the DNA. This table holds 40,000 to 55,000 clones, 65% to 85% found once. This CDR3 comprises 15 residues. This record comes from a study of blood T cell repertoires in COVID-19. Study-level information: Material from acute and convalescent COVID-19 was sourced from the United States, Italy and Spain. T cells, B-cell-depleted T cells, or PBMCs supplied cDNA or gDNA.

The receptor comes from a man aged 50 to 59 with active COVID-19. The sample was peripheral blood. The chain combines TRBV21-1 with TRBJ1-2; the table's D call of TRBD1 was not tested on the DNA. TRBV21-1 is a pseudogene segment. CDR3 in amino acids: CASSEGQGIDYGYTF. The CDR3 coding sequence is TGTGCCAGCAGCGAGGGACAGGGGATTGACTATGGCTACACCTTC.